A selection of T cell receptor beta chains follows, all from one sample in a study of blood T cells in healthy people across ages. TCRdb itself ran the 5' RACE reads through MiXCR, one entry per CDR3 protein. Of around 990,000 distinct CDR3 sequences listed, around 25% are singletons. Separately, the same data were catalogued under a study of T cells of mothers and their children.

Sequenced: blood. The receptors were gathered from a girl aged 2 to 10 in good health. CDR3s include the opening cysteine and the closing phenylalanine or tryptophan. Each record gives: J gene, V gene, clone size, D gene, CDR3 protein, CDR3 DNA. D genes are given only for firm matches. Clone size appears in some rows only: once, few, many, or a class for an expanded clone.

TRBJ2-7 TRBV20-1 few - CSARGPQVGSRVEQYF TGCAGTGCTAGAGGTCCGCAGGTCGGGAGTCGAGTTGAGCAGTACTTC
TRBJ2-7 TRBV6-6 few - CASRDSGTGSYEQYF TGTGCCAGCAGGGACTCGGGGACGGGGTCCTACGAGCAGTACTTC
TRBJ1-1 TRBV11-3 - - CASVLTADTEAFF TGTGCCAGCGTCCTGACAGCGGACACTGAAGCTTTCTTT
TRBJ1-2 TRBV28 - TRBD1 CASRQGVTFYGYTF TGTGCCTCCAGACAGGGAGTAACTTTCTATGGCTACACCTTC
TRBJ2-7 TRBV7-2 - TRBD1 CASSLTGQPDEQYF TGTGCCAGCAGCCTCACGGGACAGCCGGACGAGCAGTACTTC
TRBJ1-1 TRBV11-2 - TRBD1 CASSTTPGQGAEAFF TGTGCCAGCAGCACAACCCCGGGACAGGGAGCTGAAGCTTTCTTT
TRBJ1-1 TRBV18 few - CASSPITGTMNTEAFF TGTGCCAGCTCTCCAATCACCGGGACAATGAACACTGAAGCTTTCTTT
TRBJ1-4 TRBV21-1 - - CASSPIVEKLFF TGTGCCAGCAGCCCCATTGTGGAAAAACTGTTTTTT
TRBJ1-1 TRBV7-3 - TRBD1 CASSVNNRGVTEAFF TGTGCCAGCAGCGTCAACAACAGGGGTGTCACTGAAGCTTTCTTT
TRBJ2-5 TRBV7-2 - TRBD2 CASSFSGRARETQYF TGTGCCAGCAGCTTTAGCGGGAGGGCCCGAGAGACCCAGTACTTC
TRBJ2-1 TRBV6-5 once TRBD2 CASSYSPGGFNEQFF TGTGCCAGCAGTTACTCGCCGGGAGGGTTCAATGAGCAGTTCTTC
TRBJ1-5 TRBV6-1 few - CASSRTQPQHF TGTGCCAGCAGTAGAACTCAGCCCCAGCATTTT
TRBJ2-1 TRBV10-3 few TRBD1 CAIKNGPGQGKYEQFF TGTGCCATTAAAAACGGACCGGGACAGGGGAAGTATGAGCAGTTCTTC
TRBJ1-3 TRBV3-1 few TRBD1 CASSQEQGTIGSGNTIYF TGTGCCAGCAGCCAAGAACAGGGGACAATAGGATCTGGAAACACCATATATTTT
TRBJ1-2 TRBV28 once - CASSFLDTINYGYTF TGTGCCAGCAGTTTTTTGGACACTATAAACTATGGCTACACCTTC
TRBJ2-3 TRBV2 - TRBD2 CASSEARAGGTDTQYF TGTGCCAGCAGTGAAGCGCGAGCGGGGGGCACAGATACGCAGTATTTT
TRBJ2-1 TRBV7-2 - - CASSLGRSDEQFF TGTGCCAGCAGCTTAGGTAGGAGCGATGAGCAGTTCTTC
TRBJ2-2 TRBV6-2/TRBV6-3 - - CASSPVFVTVNTGELFF TGTGCCAGCAGTCCCGTGTTTGTGACAGTGAACACCGGGGAGCTGTTTTTT
TRBJ2-1 TRBV12-3/TRBV12-4 few - CASSSYPGNEQFF TGTGCCAGCAGTTCCTATCCCGGCAATGAGCAGTTCTTC
TRBJ2-4 TRBV4-1 - - CASSQDRISEKGSNIQYF TGCGCCAGCAGCCAAGATCGGATTAGTGAGAAGGGATCGAACATTCAGTACTTC
TRBJ1-6 TRBV28 - - CASSLLGNSPLHF TGTGCCAGCAGTTTATTGGGGAATTCACCCCTCCACTTT
TRBJ2-7 TRBV6-6 - TRBD1 CASSPTTGGYEQYF TGTGCCAGCAGTCCGACGACAGGGGGCTACGAGCAGTACTTC
TRBJ2-7 TRBV2 few - CASSEALHPTYEQYF TGTGCCAGCAGTGAAGCGCTTCACCCTACCTACGAGCAGTACTTC
TRBJ1-2 TRBV6-5 - - CASRRPSLNYGYTF TGTGCCAGCAGGCGTCCGTCACTGAACTATGGCTACACCTTC
TRBJ1-1 TRBV19 - - CASSIRHMNTEAFF TGTGCCAGTAGTATCCGACACATGAACACTGAAGCTTTCTTT
TRBJ1-2 TRBV20-1 few - CSARDIFHYGHTF TGCAGTGCGCGGGACATATTCCACTATGGCCACACCTTC
TRBJ2-2 TRBV7-2 - - CASSLSQTAPRGELFF TGTGCCAGCAGCTTAAGCCAGACCGCCCCTCGAGGGGAGCTGTTTTTT
TRBJ1-2 TRBV25-1 few - CASSEESGHDGFYGYTF TGTGCCAGCAGTGAAGAATCGGGCCACGATGGGTTCTATGGCTACACCTTC
TRBJ2-7 TRBV20-1 - - CGGRASGFYEQYF TGCGGGGGGCGGGCTAGCGGCTTCTACGAGCAGTACTTC
TRBJ2-3 TRBV10-2 few TRBD2 CASTLAALTDTQYF TGCGCCAGCACACTAGCGGCCCTCACAGATACGCAGTATTTT
TRBJ2-1 TRBV7-9 few TRBD2 CASSLIRGRGSYNEQFF TGTGCCAGCAGCTTAATCCGCGGGAGGGGTTCCTACAATGAGCAGTTCTTC
TRBJ2-7 TRBV29-1 few - CSVQETSYEQYF TGCAGCGTACAGGAGACGTCCTACGAGCAGTACTTC
TRBJ2-3 TRBV7-2 few TRBD1 CASSLAPTGPSTDTQYF TGTGCCAGCAGCCTTGCCCCGACAGGGCCTAGCACAGATACGCAGTATTTT
TRBJ2-6 TRBV14 - - CASKGGSGANVLTF TGTGCCAGCAAAGGAGGGTCCGGGGCCAACGTCCTGACTTTC
TRBJ2-1 TRBV12-3/TRBV12-4 few TRBD2 CASSYLRTPTPSGRVSNEQFF TGTGCCAGCAGTTACCTGCGGACCCCAACTCCTAGCGGGAGGGTCAGTAATGAGCAGTTCTTC
TRBJ2-1 TRBV4-3 many - CASSQEGVGPYNEQFF TGCGCCAGCAGCCAAGAAGGGGTCGGGCCTTACAATGAGCAGTTCTTC
TRBJ1-1 TRBV7-8 - - CASSLAHRRASVTEAFF TGTGCCAGCAGCTTAGCGCATCGGAGGGCGTCGGTTACTGAAGCTTTCTTT
TRBJ2-1 TRBV3-1 - - CASSQETQAPLGSSYNEQFF TGTGCCAGCAGCCAAGAGACTCAGGCACCTCTAGGAAGCTCCTACAATGAGCAGTTCTTC
TRBJ2-7 TRBV29-1 few TRBD1 CSARTGLYEQYF TGCAGCGCCAGGACAGGGCTGTACGAGCAGTACTTC
TRBJ2-1 TRBV3-1 few TRBD1 CASSPGGQGAWETLYF TGTGCCAGCAGCCCAGGAGGACAGGGGGCTTGGGAGACCCTGTACTTC
TRBJ1-1 TRBV9 few - CASSGEPGRDTEAFF TGTGCCAGCAGCGGAGAACCGGGACGGGACACTGAAGCTTTCTTT